This TCR beta chain was identified during a study of T cells after yellow fever vaccination. Study-wide findings and caveats: Contaminating bulk clonotypes could be abundant in FACS-sorted repertoires. Some clonotypes were seen in both the CD4 and the CD8 compartments. These made up a small share and likely arose from convergent recombination.

With V trimmed by 2 bases and J by 0 bases, 8 bases remained unmatched. This CDR3 comprises 17 residues. TCRdb used MiXCR to reprocess the 5' RACE reads, holding one entry per CDR3 protein. This sample carries roughly 300,000 distinct CDR3 sequences, around 6.8% of them seen once, and the ten largest clones take around 17%. This clonotype turned up a few times. Its target is not known. The sequencing used PBMCs, collected more than 35 days after the first yellow fever vaccination. The V call is TRBV12-3 or TRBV12-4, the J call TRBJ2-3, with TRBD2 identical over 7 bases. The sequence came from a man between 18 and 29 years old who received the YFV17D yellow fever vaccine. In DNA, the CDR3 is TGTGCCAGCAGTTTAAACGCCGCTAGCGGTAGCACAGATACGCAGTATTTT. It specifies CASSLNAASGSTDTQYF.